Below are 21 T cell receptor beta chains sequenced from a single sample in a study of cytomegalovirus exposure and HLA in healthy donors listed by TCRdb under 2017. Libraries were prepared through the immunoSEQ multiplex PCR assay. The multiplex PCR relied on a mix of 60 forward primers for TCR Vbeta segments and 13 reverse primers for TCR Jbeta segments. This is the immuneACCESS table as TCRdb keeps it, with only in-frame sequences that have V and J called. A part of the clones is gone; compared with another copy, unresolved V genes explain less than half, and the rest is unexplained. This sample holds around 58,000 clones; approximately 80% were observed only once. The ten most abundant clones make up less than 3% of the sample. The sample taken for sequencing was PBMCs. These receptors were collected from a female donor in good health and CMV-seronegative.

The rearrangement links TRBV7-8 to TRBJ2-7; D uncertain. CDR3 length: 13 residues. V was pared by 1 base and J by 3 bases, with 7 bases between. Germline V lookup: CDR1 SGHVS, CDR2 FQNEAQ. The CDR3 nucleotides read TGTGCCAGCAGCTTAGGTCGTAACTACGAGCAGTACTTC. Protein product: CASSLGRNYEQYF.

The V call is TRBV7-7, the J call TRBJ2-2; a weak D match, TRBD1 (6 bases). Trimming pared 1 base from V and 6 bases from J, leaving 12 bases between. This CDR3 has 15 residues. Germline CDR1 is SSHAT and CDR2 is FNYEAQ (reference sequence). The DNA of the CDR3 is TGTGCCAGCAGCTTAGGGGCAGGGGTTGCCGGGGAGCTGTTTTTT. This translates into CASSLGAGVAGELFF.

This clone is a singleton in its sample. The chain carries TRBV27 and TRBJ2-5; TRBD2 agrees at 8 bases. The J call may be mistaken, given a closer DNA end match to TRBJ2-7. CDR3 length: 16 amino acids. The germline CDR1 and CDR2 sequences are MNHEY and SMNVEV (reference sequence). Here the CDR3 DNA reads TGTGCCAGCAGGAGGTCGGTAGCGGGGACCTCCTACGAGCAGTACTTC. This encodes CASRRSVAGTSYEQYF.

CDR3 DNA: TGTGCCAGCAGTGAGGGACAGGACACCGGGGAGCTGTTTTTT. This gives the protein CASSEGQDTGELFF. The chain uses TRBV25-1 and TRBJ2-2; 8 positions agree with TRBD1. V was pared by 3 bases and J by 3 bases, with 0 bases of the junction left unmatched. This CDR3 has 14 amino acids. CDR1 and CDR2 (germline): MGHDK, SYGVNS.

CDR3 in amino acids: CASSPRTGGRDSPLHF. The CDR3 DNA reads TGTGCCAGCTCACCACGGACAGGGGGCCGGGATTCACCCCTCCACTTT. This sequence joins TRBV18 and TRBJ1-6, with 11 bases that match TRBD1. The CDR3 consists of 16 residues. Per germline, CDR1 KGHSH and CDR2 LQKENI. V shed 1 base and J 8 bases; nucleotides not matched to a gene: 4.

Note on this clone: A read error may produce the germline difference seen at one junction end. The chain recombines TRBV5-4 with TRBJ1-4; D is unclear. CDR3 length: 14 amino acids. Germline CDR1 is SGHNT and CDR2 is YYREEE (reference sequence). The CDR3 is CAGSFGPAGEKLFF. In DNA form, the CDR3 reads TGTGCCGGCAGCTTTGGTCCCGCGGGGGAAAAACTGTTTTTT.

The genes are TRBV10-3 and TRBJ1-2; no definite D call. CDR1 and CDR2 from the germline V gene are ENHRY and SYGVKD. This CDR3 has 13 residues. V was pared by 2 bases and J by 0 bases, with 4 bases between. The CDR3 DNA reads TGTGCCATCAGTGAGGCAGCTAACTATGGCTACACCTTC. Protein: CAISEAANYGYTF.

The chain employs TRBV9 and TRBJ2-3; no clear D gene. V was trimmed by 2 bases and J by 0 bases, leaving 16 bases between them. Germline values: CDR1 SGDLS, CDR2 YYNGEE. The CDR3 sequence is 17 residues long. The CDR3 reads CASSVGLSATSTDTQYF. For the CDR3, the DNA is TGTGCCAGCAGCGTCGGCCTCTCGGCGACTAGCACAGATACGCAGTATTTT.

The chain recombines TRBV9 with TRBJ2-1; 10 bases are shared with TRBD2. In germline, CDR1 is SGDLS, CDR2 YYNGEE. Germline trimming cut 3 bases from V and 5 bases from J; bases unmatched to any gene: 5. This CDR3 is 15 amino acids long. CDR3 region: CASSALAGDNNEQFF. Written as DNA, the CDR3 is TGTGCCAGCAGCGCCCTAGCGGGAGACAACAATGAGCAGTTCTTC.

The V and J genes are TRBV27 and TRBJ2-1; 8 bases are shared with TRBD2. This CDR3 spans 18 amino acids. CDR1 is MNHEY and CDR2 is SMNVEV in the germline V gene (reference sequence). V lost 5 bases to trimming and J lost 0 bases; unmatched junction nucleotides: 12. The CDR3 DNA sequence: TGTGCCAGCAGTCTTCAGGTGGTAGCGGGAACCTCCTACAATGAGCAGTTCTTC. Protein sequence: CASSLQVVAGTSYNEQFF.

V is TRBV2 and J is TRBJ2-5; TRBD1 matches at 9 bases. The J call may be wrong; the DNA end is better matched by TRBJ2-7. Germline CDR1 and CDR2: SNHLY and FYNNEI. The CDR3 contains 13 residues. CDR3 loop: CASRGTGTYEQYF. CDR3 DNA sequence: TGTGCCAGCAGGGGGACAGGGACCTACGAGCAGTACTTC.

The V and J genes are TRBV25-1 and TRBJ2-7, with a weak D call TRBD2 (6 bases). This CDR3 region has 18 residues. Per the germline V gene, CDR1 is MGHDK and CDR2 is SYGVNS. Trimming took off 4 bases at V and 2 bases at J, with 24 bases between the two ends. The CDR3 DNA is TGTGCCAGCAGTGGCTCGAAACGGACTACTGGGGCCCCCTACGAGCAGTACTTC. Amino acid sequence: CASSGSKRTTGAPYEQYF.

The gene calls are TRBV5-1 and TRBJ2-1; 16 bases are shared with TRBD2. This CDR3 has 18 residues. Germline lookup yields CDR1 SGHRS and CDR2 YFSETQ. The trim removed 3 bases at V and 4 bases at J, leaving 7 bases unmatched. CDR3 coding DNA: TGCGCCAGCAGCTGGGGACTAGCGGGGGGGCAGAGTTACAATGAGCAGTTCTTC. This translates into CASSWGLAGGQSYNEQFF.

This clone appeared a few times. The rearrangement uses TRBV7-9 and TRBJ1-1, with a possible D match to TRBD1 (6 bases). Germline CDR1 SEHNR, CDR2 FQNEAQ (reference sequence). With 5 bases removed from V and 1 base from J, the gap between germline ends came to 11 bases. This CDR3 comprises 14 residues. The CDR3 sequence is CASSPGQTNTEAFF. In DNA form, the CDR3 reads TGTGCCAGCAGCCCTGGACAGACGAACACTGAAGCTTTCTTT.

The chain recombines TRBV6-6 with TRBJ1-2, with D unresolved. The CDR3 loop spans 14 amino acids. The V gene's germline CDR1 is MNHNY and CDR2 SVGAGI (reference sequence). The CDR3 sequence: CAEGTGWQFDGYTF. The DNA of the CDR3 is TGTGCAGAGGGCACCGGGTGGCAGTTCGATGGCTACACCTTC.

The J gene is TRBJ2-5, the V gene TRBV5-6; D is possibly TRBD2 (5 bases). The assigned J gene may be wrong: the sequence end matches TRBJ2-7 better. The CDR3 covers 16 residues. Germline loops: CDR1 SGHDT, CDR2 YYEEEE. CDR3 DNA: TGTGCCAGCAGCCAGATGGTTGGACGGGACTCCTACGAGCAGTACTTC. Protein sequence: CASSQMVGRDSYEQYF.

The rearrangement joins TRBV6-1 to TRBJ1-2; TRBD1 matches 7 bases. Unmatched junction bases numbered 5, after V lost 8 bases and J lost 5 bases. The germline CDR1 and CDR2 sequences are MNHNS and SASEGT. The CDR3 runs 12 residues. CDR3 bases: TGTGCCAGCCGGGACAGAAAATATGGCTACACCTTC. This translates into CASRDRKYGYTF.

Written as DNA, the CDR3 is TGCAGCGCAGGACAGGGGACAGGAAATACGCAGTATTTT. Encoded protein: CSAGQGTGNTQYF. This rearrangement joins TRBV29-1 to TRBJ2-3; 9 bases line up with TRBD1. V trimming: 7 bases; J trimming: 7 bases; junction bases outside the gene matches: 9. Germline loops: CDR1 SQVTM, CDR2 ANQGSEA. The CDR3 contains 13 residues.

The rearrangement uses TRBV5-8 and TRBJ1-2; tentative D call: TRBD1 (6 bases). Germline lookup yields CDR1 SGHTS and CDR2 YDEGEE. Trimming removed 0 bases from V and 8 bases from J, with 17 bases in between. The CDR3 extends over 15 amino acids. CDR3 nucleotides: TGTGCCAGCAGCTTGGGAACAGGGTGGCTTAGCGGCTACACCTTC. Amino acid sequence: CASSLGTGWLSGYTF.

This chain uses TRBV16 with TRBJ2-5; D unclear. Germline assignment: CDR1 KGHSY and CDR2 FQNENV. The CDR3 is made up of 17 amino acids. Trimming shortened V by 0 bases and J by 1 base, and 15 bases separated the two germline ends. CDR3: CASSQSVSELSQETQYF. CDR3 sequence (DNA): TGTGCCAGCAGCCAATCAGTCTCGGAACTATCCCAAGAGACCCAGTACTTC. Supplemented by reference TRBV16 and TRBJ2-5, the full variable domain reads GEEVAQTPKHLVRGEGQKAKLYCAPIKGHSYVFWYQQVLKNEFKFLISFQNENVFDETGMPKERFSAKCLPNSPCSLEIQATKLEDSAVYFCASSQSVSELSQETQYFGPGTRLLVL.

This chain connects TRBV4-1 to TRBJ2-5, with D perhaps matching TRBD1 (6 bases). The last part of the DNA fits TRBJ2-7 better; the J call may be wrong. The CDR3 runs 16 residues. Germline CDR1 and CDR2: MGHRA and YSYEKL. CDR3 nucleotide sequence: TGCGCCAGCAGCCAAGGGGCCCGAGGACAGAACTACGAGCAGTACTTC. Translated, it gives CASSQGARGQNYEQYF.